This paragraph covers one TCR beta chain sequence. Its antigen is still unknown. These data originate in a study of blood T cells in healthy people across ages. Study findings and constraints: Long-lived donors exceeded aged donors in naive CD4+ cells and diversity. Among T cells, TCR beta diversity per million cells dropped roughly linearly as age rose. Naive T cell percentage and TCR beta diversity correlated strongly.

For the second PCR, which ran for roughly 7 to 11 cycles, a sample-barcoded 5' primer and a J-beta primer mix were used. MiXCR, run by TCRdb on the 5' RACE reads, gives a single entry per CDR3 protein. The table includes over a million distinct CDR3 sequences, 40% to 50% detected once. The sequence was collected from a woman aged 18-29 years in good health. The sample consisted of blood.

CDR3: CASSLAPSGRTYNEQFF. The CDR3 DNA sequence: TGCGCCAGCAGCTTGGCGCCTAGCGGGAGGACCTACAATGAGCAGTTCTTC. The V call is TRBV5-1, the J call TRBJ2-1; 11 bases map to TRBD2. The CDR3 covers 17 residues. Germline V gene data show CDR1 as SGHRS and CDR2 as YFSETQ. With 0 bases clipped from V and 2 bases from J, the junction kept 4 bases outside the gene matches.